Here is one T cell receptor beta chain with its context. Its antigen is currently not known. The sample holds no much larger clone one base away, and base qualities are not on file. The record originates from a study of OX40 agonist ivuxolimab in advanced cancers. Context from the whole study: Ivuxolimab, which targeted the costimulatory receptor OX40 (CD134), was an agonistic, fully human IgG2 monoclonal antibody. Intravenous ivuxolimab was administered to patients every 2 weeks at six dose levels: 0.01, 0.1, 0.3, 1.5, 3 and 10 mg/kg. Of the roughly 51 dose-escalation patients, hepatocellular carcinoma was present in around 19, melanoma in around 15, renal cell carcinoma in 9 and head and neck cancer in 9. A male proportion of roughly 80% and a mean age of about 60 years, ranging from about 20 to 79, were recorded for the dose-escalation cohort. Patients were allowed to have had prior anti-PD-1, anti-PD-L1 or anti-CTLA-4 therapy, and approximately 40% of the dose-escalation patients had been treated with checkpoint inhibitors. Three dose-escalation patients achieved partial responses, one with hepatocellular carcinoma and two with cutaneous melanoma. The point of sequencing TCRbeta in the periphery was to test whether ivuxolimab changed TCR sequence diversity and drove clonal T-cell expansion. The paper reports the monotherapy dose-escalation portion (N of about 50 patients) of the phase I ivuxolimab trial.

Patients with autoimmune disease history or receiving systemic immunosuppression were excluded from the trial. Peripheral blood for TCR sequencing was collected from all dose cohorts at baseline, on cycle 4 day 1, and on cycle 7 day 1. The samples were drawn from a first-in-human, open-label, multicenter phase I dose-escalation trial of ivuxolimab. Adults with locally advanced or metastatic head and neck squamous cell, hepatocellular, melanoma or renal cell carcinoma were enrolled in the trial. CD4+ and CD8+ T cells were sorted separately from peripheral blood before TCR sequencing. Findings and caveats that apply to the study as a whole: Clonal expansion of both CD4+ and CD8+ blood T cells was observed from baseline to week 6 at doses 0.1 to 3.0 mg/kg. Low levels of normalized T-cell clonal expansion were also seen in some patients who did not respond. Which antigens the clonally expanded peripheral T cells were specific for was not determined. In the 0.1-3.0 mg/kg groups, partial responders had among the lowest normalized peripheral clonal expansion, particularly in CD8+ T cells. After ivuxolimab, more expanded clones were found on average in CD8+ T cells than in CD4+ T cells.

CDR1 and CDR2 (SGHVS, FQNEAQ) derive from the germline V gene. V is clipped by 5 bases and J by 0 bases, and the sequence between their germline boundaries is 10 bases long. The CDR3 goes from the cysteine to the phenylalanine over 14 residues. The retained sequence is limited to the CDR3, 42 bases, with the frame set at the first base. Genomic DNA was extracted from sorted cells for sequencing of the TCRbeta CDR3 region. The immunoSEQ Assay was used for sequencing of TCRbeta CDR3 regions. TCRdb provides this immuneACCESS table in a form limited to in-frame rearrangements. Some clones are lacking; in checked studies, under half of them reflect an unresolved V gene, and why the rest are absent is not known. This sample has about 42,000 clones in its table, and 85% to 90% of those were observed once. The top ten clones comprise 21% of the sample.

This clonotype was obtained from an adult with an advanced solid tumor such as melanoma, head and neck, liver or kidney cancer. The sequence joins TRBV7-8 to TRBJ1-1, with the D gene call left open. Sample: CD4+ or CD8+ T cells sorted from blood, taken in a trial of the OX40 agonist ivuxolimab. The sequenced DNA is TGTGCCAGCAGCCCCTCCCCTCTGAACACTGAAGCTTTCTTT. It translates to CASSPSPLNTEAFF.